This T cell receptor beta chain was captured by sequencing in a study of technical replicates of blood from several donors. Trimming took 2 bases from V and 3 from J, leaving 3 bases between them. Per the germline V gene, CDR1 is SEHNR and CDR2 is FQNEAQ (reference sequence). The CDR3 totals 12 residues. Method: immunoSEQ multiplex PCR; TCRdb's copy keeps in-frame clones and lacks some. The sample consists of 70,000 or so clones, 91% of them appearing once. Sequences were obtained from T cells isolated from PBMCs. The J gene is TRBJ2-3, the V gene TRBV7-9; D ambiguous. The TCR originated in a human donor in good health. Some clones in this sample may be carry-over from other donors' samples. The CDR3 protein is CASSLITDTQYF. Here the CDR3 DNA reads TGTGCCAGCAGCTTAATAACAGATACGCAGTATTTT.